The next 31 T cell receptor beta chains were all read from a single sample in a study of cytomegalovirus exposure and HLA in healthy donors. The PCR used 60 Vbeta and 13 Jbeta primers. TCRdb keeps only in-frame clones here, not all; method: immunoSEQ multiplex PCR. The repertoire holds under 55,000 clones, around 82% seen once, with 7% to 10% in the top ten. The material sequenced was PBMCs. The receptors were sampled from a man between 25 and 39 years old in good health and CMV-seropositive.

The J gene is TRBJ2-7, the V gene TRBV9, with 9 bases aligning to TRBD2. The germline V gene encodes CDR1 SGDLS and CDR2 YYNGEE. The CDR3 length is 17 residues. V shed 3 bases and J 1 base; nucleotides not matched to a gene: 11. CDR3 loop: CASSASSGGSHSYEQYF. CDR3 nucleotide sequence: TGTGCCAGCAGCGCTTCAAGCGGGGGGTCTCATTCCTACGAGCAGTACTTC.

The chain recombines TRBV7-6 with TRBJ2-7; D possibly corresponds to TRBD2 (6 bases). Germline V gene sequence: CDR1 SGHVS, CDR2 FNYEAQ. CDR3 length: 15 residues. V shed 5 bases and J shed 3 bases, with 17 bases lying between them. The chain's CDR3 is CASSAQWGVNYEQYF. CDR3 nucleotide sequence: TGTGCCAGCAGCGCCCAGTGGGGGGTCAACTACGAGCAGTACTTC.

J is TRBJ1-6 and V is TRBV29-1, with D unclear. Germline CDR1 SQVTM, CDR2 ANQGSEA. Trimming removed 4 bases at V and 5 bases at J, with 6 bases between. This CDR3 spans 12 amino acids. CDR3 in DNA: TGCAGCGTTGGCGCGGATAATTCACCCCTCCACTTT. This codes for CSVGADNSPLHF.

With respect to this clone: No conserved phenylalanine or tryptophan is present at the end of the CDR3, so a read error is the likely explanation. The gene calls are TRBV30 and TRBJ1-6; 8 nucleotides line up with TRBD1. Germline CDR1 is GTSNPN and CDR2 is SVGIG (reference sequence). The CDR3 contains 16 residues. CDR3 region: CSWRIAGTGNNSPLHL. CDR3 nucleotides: TGTTCCTGGAGAATTGCCGGGACAGGCAATAATTCACCCCTCCACTTG.

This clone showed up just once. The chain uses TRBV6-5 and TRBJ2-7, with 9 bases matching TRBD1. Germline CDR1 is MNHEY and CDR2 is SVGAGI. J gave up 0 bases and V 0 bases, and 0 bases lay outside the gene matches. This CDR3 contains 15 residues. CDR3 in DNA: TGTGCCAGCAGTTACTCACAGGGGGCCTCCTACGAGCAGTACTTC. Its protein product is CASSYSQGASYEQYF.

The CDR3 DNA reads as TGTGCCAGCAGCCGAGGGGGCCAAGATGAAAAACTGTTTTTT. Translated: CASSRGGQDEKLFF. This chain uses TRBV14 with TRBJ1-4; the match to TRBD1 covers 7 bases. The ends lost 4 bases at V and 6 bases at J; junction bases unmatched: 5. This CDR3 has 14 residues. The germline V gene encodes CDR1 SGHDN and CDR2 FVKESK.

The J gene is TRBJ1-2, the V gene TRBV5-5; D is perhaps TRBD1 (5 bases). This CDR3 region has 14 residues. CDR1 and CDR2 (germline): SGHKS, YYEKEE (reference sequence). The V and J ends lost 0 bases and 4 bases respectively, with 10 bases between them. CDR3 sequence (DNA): TGTGCCAGCAGCTTGGCAGGGCCAGGCTATGGCTACACCTTC. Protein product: CASSLAGPGYGYTF.

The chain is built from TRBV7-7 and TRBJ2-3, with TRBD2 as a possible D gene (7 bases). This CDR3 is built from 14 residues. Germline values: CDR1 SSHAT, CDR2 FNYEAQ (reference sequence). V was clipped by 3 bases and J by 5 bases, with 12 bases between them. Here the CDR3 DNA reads TGTGCCAGCAGCTTGGGGGGGCCGGGAGATACGCAGTATTTT. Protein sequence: CASSLGGPGDTQYF.

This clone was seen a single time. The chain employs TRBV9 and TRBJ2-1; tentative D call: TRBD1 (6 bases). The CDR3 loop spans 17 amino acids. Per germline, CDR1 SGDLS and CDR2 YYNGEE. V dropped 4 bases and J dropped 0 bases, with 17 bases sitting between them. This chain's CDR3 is CASSPRGSRHSYNEQFF. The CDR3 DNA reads TGTGCCAGCAGCCCTAGGGGGTCCCGACACTCCTACAATGAGCAGTTCTTC.

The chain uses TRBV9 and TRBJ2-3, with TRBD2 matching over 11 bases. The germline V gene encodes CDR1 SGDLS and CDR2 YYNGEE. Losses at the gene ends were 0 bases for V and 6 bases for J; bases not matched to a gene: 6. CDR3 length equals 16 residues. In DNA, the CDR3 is TGTGCCAGCAGCGTAGGTCCGACTAGCGGGGACGATACGCAGTATTTT. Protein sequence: CASSVGPTSGDDTQYF.

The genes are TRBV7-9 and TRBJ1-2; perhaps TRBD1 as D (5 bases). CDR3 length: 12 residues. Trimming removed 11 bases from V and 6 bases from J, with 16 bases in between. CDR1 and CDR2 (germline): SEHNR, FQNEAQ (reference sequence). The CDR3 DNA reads TGTGCCCTTGGGGGGGAAGTGGATGGCTACACCTTC. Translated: CALGGEVDGYTF.

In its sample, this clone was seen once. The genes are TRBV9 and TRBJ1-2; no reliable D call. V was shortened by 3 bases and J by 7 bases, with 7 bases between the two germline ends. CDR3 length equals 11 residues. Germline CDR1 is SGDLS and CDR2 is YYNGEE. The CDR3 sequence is CASSARGGYTF. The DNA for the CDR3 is TGTGCCAGCAGCGCCCGGGGTGGCTACACCTTC.

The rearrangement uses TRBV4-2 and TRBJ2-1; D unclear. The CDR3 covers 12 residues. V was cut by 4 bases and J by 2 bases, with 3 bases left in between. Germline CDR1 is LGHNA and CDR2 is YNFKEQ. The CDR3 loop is CASSPAYNEQFF. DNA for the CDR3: TGTGCCAGCAGCCCAGCCTACAATGAGCAGTTCTTC.

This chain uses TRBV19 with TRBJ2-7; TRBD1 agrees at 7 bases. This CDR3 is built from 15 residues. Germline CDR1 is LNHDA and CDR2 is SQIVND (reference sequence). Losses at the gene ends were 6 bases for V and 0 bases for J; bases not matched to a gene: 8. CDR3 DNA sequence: TGTGCCAGTAGCCCCGAGGCAGGGGGCTCCTACGAGCAGTACTTC. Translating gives CASSPEAGGSYEQYF.

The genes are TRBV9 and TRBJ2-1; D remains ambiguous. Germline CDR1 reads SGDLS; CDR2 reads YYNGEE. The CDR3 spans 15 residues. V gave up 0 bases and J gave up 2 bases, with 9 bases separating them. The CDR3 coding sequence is TGTGCCAGCAGCGTAGACAGTGGTGCCTACAATGAGCAGTTCTTC. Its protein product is CASSVDSGAYNEQFF.

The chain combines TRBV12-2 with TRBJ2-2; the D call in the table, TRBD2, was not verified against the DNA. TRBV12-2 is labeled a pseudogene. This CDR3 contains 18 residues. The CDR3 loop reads CASRLETNLAGHTGELFF. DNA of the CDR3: TGTGCAAGTCGCTTAGAAACTAATCTAGCGGGGCACACCGGGGAGCTGTTTTTT.

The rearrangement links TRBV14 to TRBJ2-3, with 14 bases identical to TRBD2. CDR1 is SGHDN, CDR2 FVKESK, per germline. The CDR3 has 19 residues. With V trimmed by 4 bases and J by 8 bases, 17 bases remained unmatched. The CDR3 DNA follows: TGTGCCAGCAGCCCCGGACCACCGACTAGCGGGGGGGCTCATGCTACGCAGTATTTT. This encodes CASSPGPPTSGGAHATQYF.

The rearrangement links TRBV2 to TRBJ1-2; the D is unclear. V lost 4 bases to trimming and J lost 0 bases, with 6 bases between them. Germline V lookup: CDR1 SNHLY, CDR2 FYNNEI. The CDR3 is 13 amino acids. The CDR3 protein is CASSVQTNYGYTF. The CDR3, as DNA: TGTGCCAGCAGTGTACAGACTAACTATGGCTACACCTTC.

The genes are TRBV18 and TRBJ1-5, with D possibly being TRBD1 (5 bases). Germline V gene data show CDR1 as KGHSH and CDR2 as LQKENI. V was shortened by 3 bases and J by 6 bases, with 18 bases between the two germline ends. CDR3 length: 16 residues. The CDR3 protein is CASSPTGWGLSQPQHF. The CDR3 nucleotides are TGTGCCAGCTCACCCACCGGGTGGGGACTGAGTCAGCCCCAGCATTTT.

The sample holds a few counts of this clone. The CDR3 DNA reads as TGTGCCAGCAGCTTGCAGGGGGATGGATATGAAAAACTGTTTTTT. This gives the protein CASSLQGDGYEKLFF. The chain couples TRBV6-1 to TRBJ1-4, with 7 bases aligning to TRBD1. V lost 6 bases, J lost 6 bases, and 10 bases stayed unmatched. CDR1 and CDR2 from the germline V gene are MNHNS and SASEGT. The CDR3 is made up of 15 amino acids.

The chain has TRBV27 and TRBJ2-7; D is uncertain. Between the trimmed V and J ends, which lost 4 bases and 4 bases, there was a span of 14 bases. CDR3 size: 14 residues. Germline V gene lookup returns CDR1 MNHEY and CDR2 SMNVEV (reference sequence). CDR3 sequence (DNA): TGTGCCAGCAGTTCAGCCGGAGTTGCGTACGAGCAGTACTTC. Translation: CASSSAGVAYEQYF.

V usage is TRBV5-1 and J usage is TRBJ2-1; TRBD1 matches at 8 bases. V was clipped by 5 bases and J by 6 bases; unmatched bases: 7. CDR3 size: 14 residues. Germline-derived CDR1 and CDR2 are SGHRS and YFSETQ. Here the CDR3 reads CASSWTGPPNEQFF. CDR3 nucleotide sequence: TGCGCCAGCAGTTGGACAGGGCCCCCCAATGAGCAGTTCTTC.

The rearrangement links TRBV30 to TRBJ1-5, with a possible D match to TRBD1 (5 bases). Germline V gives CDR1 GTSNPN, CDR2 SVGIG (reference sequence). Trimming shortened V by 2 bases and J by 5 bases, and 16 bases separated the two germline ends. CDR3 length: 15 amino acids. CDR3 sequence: CAWSTGEYSHQPQHF. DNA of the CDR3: TGTGCCTGGAGTACGGGGGAGTACAGCCATCAGCCCCAGCATTTT.

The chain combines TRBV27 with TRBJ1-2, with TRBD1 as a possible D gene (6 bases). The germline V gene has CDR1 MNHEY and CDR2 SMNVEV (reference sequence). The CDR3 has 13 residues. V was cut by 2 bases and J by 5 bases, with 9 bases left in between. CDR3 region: CASSLGQQYGYTF. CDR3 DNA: TGTGCCAGCAGTTTAGGACAGCAGTATGGCTACACCTTC.

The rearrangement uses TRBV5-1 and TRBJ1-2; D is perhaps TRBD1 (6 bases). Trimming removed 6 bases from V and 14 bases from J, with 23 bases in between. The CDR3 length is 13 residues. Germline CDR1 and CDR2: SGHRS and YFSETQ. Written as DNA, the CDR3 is TGCGCCAGCAACACCGGGGGGGCGCAGGAAGTGACCTTC. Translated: CASNTGGAQEVTF.

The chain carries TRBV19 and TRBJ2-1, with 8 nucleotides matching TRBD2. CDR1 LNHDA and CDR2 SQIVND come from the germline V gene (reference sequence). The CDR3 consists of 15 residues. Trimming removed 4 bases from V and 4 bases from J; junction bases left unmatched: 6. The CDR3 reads CASSTGGVGYNEQFF. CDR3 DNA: TGTGCCAGTAGTACCGGGGGGGTAGGGTACAATGAGCAGTTCTTC.

The CDR3 coding sequence is TGCGCCAGCAGCCGGGGACAGGGGGCCATCTCACCCCTCCACTTT. This encodes CASSRGQGAISPLHF. V usage is TRBV10-2 and J usage is TRBJ1-6, with TRBD1 matching 12 bases. From germline, CDR1 is WSHSY and CDR2 SAAADI. The CDR3 runs 15 residues. V lost 6 bases, J lost 10 bases, and 7 bases stayed unmatched.

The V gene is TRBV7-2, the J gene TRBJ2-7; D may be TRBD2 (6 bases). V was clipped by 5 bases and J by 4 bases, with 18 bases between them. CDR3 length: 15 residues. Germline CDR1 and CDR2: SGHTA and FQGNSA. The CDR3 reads CASSRWEGSGYEQYF. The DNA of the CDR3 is TGTGCCAGCAGCCGCTGGGAAGGGAGCGGGTACGAGCAGTACTTC.

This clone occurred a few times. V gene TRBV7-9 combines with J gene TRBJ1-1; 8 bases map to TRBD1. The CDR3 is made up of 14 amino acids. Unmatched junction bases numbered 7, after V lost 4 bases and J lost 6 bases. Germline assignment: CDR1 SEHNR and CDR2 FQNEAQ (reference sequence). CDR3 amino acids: CASSSDRGGAEAFF. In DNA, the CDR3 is TGTGCCAGCAGCTCTGACAGGGGAGGTGCTGAAGCTTTCTTT.

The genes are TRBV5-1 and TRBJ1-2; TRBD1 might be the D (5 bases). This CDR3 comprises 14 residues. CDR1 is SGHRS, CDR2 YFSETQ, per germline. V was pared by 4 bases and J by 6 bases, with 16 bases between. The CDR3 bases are TGCGCCAGCAGCCCCCTGGAGGGGTACAATGGCTACACCTTC. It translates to CASSPLEGYNGYTF.

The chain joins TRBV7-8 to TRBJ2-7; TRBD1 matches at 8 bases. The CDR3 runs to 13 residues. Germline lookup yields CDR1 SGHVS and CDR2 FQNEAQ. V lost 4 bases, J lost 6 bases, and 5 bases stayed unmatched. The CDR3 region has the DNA TGTGCCAGCAGCTCTCAGGGGGCAGGCGAGCAGTACTTC. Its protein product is CASSSQGAGEQYF. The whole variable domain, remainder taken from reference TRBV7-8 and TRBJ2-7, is GAGVSQSPRYKVAKRGQDVALRCDPISGHVSLFWYQQALGQGPEFLTYFQNEAQLDKSGLPSDRFFAERPEGSVSTLKIQRTQQEDSAVYLCASSSQGAGEQYFGPGTRLTVT.